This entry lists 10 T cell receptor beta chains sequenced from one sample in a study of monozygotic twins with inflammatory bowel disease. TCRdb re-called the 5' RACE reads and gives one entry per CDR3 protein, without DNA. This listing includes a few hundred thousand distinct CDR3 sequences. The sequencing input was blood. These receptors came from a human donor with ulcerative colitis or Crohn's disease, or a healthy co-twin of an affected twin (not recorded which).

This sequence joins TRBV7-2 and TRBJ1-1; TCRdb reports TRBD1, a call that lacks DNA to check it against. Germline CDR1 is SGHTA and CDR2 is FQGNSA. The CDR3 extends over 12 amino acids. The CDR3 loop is CASSRDGAEAFF. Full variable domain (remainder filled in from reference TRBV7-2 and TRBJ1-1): GAGVSQSPSNKVTEKGKDVELRCDPISGHTALYWYRQSLGQGLEFLIYFQGNSAPDKSGLPSDRFSAERTGGSVSTLTIQRTQQEDSAVYLCASSRDGAEAFFGQGTRLTVV.

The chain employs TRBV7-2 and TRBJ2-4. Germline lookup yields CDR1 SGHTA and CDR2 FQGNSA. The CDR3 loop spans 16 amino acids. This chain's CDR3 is CASSLAYSHGKNIQYF.

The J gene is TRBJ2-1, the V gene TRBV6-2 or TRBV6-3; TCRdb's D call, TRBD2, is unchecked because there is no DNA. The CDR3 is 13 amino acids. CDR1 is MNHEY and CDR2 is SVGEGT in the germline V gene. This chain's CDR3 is CASRIAGGNEQFF.

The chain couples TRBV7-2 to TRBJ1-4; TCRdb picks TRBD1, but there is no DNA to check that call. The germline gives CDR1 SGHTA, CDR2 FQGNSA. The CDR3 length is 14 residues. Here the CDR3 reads CASSSQGINEKLFF.

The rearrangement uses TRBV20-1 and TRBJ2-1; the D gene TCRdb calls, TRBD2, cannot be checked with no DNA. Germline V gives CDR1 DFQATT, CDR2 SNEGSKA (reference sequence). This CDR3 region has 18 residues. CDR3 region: CSARGSGLAGGSYNEQFF.

CDR3 loop: CASSLARTGGRGTDTQYF. This chain uses TRBV7-2 with TRBJ2-3; absent DNA, TCRdb's TRBD1 call cannot be checked. Germline V gene data show CDR1 as SGHTA and CDR2 as FQGNSA. The CDR3 runs to 18 residues.

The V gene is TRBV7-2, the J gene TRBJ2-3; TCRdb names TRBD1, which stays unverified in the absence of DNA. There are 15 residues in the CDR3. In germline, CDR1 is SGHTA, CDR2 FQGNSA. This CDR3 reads CASNNQQGSTDTQYF. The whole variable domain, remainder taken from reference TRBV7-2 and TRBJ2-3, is GAGVSQSPSNKVTEKGKDVELRCDPISGHTALYWYRQSLGQGLEFLIYFQGNSAPDKSGLPSDRFSAERTGGSVSTLTIQRTQQEDSAVYLCASNNQQGSTDTQYFGPGTRLTVL.

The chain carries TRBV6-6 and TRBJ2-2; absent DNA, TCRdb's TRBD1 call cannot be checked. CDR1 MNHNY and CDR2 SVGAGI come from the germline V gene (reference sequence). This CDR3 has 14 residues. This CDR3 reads CASRPQGNTGELFF.

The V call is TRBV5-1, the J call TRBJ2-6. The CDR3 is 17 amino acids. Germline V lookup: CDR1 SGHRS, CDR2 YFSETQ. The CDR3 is CASSWAGYTAGANVLTF.

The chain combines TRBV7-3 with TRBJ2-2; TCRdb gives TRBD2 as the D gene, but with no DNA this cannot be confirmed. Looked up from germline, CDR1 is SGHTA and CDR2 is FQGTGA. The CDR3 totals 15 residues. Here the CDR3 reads CASSLGLAGAGELFF.